This TCR beta chain was sequenced in a study of blood T cell repertoires in COVID-19. About the study: Some COVID-19 samples were acute and others convalescent; all came from the United States, Italy and Spain. PBMCs, B-cell-depleted T cells, or T cells provided the cDNA or gDNA that made up the material.

Germline-derived CDR1 and CDR2 are PRHDT and FYEKMQ (reference sequence). Trimming took off 2 bases at V and 5 bases at J, with 7 bases between the two ends. This CDR3 comprises 13 residues. In the original processing: Estimation of nucleated cell counts relied on the amplification of reference gene primers. TCRdb's table, derived via immunoSEQ multiplex PCR, lists solely in-frame clones and lacks some. V, J and clone size derive from that table, while D and trimming were established from the DNA sequence. The table has 230,000 or so clones, nearly 90% seen once; the top ten hold 3.5% to 5.5%. This clone was seen a few times.

The chain combines TRBV13 with TRBJ1-5, with D hard to call. The origin of this receptor is a woman in her thirties or forties who had recovered from COVID-19. The sequenced sample was peripheral blood. The CDR3 reads CASSLKPDQPQHF. Written as DNA, the CDR3 is TGTGCCAGCAGCTTAAAGCCGGATCAGCCCCAGCATTTT.